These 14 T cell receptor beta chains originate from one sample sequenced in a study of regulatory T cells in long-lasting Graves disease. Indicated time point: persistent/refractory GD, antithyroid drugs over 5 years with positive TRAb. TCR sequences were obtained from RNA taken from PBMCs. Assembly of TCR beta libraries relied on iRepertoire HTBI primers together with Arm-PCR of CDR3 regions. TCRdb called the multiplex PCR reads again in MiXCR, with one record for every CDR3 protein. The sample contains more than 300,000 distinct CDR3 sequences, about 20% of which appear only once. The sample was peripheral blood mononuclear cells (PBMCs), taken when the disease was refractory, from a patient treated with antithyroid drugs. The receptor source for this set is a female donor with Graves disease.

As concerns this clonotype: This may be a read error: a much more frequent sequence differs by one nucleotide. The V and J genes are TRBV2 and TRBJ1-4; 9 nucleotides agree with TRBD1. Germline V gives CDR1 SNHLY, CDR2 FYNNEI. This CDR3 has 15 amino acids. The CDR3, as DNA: TGTGCCAGCAGTTCCCGGGACAGGGTTAATCAAAAACTGTTTTTT. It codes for CASSSRDRVNQKLFF.

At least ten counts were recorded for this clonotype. The CDR3 spells CASSLGRVFQETQYF. The CDR3 DNA sequence: TGTGCCAGCAGCTTAGGGAGGGTCTTCCAAGAGACCCAGTACTTC. The gene calls are TRBV11-2 and TRBJ2-5; a weak D match, TRBD2 (6 bases). Trimming cost V 1 base and J 1 base, with 10 bases left between them. This CDR3 has 15 residues. Looked up from germline, CDR1 is SGHAT and CDR2 is FQNNGV.

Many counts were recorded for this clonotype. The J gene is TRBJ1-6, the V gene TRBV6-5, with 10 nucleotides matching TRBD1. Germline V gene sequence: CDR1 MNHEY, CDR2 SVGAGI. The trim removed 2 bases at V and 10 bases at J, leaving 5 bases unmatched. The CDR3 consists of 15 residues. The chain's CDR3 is CASSYIRTGGSPLHF. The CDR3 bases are TGTGCCAGCAGTTACATTCGGACAGGGGGATCACCCCTCCACTTT.

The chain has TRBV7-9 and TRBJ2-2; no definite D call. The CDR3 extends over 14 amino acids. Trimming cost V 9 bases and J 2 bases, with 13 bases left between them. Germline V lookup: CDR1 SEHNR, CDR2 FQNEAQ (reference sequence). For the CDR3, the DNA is TGTGCCAGTATCCCTAACAGAAACACCGGGGAGCTGTTTTTT. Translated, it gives CASIPNRNTGELFF.

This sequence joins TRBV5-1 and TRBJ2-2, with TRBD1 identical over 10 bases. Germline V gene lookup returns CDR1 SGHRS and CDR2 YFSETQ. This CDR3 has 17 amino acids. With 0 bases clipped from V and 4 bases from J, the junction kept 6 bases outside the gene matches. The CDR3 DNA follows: TGCGCCAGCAGCTTGGTTTCCCGGACAGGGGGCACCGGGGAGCTGTTTTTT. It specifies CASSLVSRTGGTGELFF.

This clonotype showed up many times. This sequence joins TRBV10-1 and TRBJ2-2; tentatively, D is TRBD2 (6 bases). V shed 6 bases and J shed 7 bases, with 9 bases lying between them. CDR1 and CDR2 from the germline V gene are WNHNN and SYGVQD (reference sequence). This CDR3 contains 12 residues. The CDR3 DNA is TGCGCCAGCAGCGGGAGAAACGGGGAGCTGTTTTTT. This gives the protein CASSGRNGELFF.

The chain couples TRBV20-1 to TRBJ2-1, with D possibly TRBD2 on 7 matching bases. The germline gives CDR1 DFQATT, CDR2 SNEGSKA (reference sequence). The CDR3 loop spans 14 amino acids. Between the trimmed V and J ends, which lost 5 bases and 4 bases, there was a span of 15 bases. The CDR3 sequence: CSAVGGTFYNEQFF. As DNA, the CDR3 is TGCAGTGCTGTGGGGGGGACATTTTACAATGAGCAGTTCTTC.

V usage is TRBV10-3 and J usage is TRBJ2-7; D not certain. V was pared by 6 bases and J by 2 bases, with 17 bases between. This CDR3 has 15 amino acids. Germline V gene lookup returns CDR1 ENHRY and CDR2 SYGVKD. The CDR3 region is CAISSRTELTYEQYF. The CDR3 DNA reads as TGTGCCATCAGCTCGAGGACGGAACTAACCTACGAGCAGTACTTC.

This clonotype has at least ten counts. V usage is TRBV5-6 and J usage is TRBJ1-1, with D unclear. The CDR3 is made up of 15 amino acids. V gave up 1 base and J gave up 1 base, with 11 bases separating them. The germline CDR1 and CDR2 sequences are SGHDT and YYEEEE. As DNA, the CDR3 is TGTGCCAGCAGCTTGTACGATATGCGGAACACTGAAGCTTTCTTT. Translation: CASSLYDMRNTEAFF.

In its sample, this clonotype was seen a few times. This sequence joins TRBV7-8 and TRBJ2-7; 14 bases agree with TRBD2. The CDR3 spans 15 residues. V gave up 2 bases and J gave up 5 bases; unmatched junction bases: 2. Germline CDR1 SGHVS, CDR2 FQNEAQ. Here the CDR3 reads CASSLRLAGGNEQYF. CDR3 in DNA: TGTGCCAGCAGCTTACGACTAGCGGGGGGGAACGAGCAGTACTTC.

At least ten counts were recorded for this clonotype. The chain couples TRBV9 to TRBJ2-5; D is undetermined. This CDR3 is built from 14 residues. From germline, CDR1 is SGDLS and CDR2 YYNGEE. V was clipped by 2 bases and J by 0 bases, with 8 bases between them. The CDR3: CASSVGLHQETQYF. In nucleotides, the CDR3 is TGTGCCAGCAGCGTTGGGCTTCACCAAGAGACCCAGTACTTC.

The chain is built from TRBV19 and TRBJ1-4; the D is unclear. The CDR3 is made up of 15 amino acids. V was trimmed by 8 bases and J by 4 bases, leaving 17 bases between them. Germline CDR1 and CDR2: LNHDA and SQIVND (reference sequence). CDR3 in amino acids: CASSSWSRGNEKLFF. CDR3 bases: TGTGCCAGTTCTAGTTGGTCCCGGGGTAATGAAAAACTGTTTTTT.

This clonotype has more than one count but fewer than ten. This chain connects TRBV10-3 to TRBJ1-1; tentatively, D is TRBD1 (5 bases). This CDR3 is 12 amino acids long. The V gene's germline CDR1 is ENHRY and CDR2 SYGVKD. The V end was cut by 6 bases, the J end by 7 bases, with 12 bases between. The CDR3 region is CAIREGTFEAFF. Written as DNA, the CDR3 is TGTGCCATCAGGGAGGGGACGTTTGAAGCTTTCTTT.

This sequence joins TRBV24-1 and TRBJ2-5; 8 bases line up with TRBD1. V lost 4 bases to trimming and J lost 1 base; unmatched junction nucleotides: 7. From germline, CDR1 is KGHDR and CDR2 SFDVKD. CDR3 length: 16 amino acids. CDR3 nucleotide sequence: TGTGCCACCAGTGAGCGGACAGGGAAGGGCCAAGAGACCCAGTACTTC. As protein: CATSERTGKGQETQYF.